One sample yielded the 4 T cell receptor beta chains listed below, sequenced in a study of CD8+ T cells in alopecia areata. Sequencing templates came from extracted RNA that was reverse transcribed into cDNA. Clones were sequenced by immunoSEQ multiplex PCR, and TCRdb holds only the in-frame ones, with some missing. The table lists more than 100,000 clones, about 50% of them singletons, with approximately 0.46% in the top ten. Described treatment: oral pan-JAK inhibitor, 5-10 mg twice daily. The sequences come from CD4+ T cells sorted from blood, collected at week 4, from a patient treated with tofacitinib. Receptors originate from a human donor with alopecia areata.

This clone was seen only a few times. The CDR3: CATSRQGETQYF. CDR3 DNA: TGTGCCACCAGCAGACAGGGGGAGACCCAGTACTTC. The chain is built from TRBV15 and TRBJ2-5, with a possible D match to TRBD1 (6 bases). The germline V and J ends were trimmed by 2 bases and 5 bases, with 6 bases remaining between them. The CDR3 is made up of 12 amino acids. Germline V gives CDR1 LNHNV, CDR2 YYDKDF (reference sequence). The full variable domain, its missing parts supplied by reference TRBV15 and TRBJ2-5, is DAMVIQNPRYQVTQFGKPVTLSCSQTLNHNVMYWYQQKSSQAPKLLFHYYDKDFNNEADTPDNFQSRRPNTSFCFLDIRSPGLGDTAMYLCATSRQGETQYFGPGTRLLVL.

The rearrangement joins TRBV28 to TRBJ2-7; no reliable D call. Germline V gives CDR1 MDHEN, CDR2 SYDVKM. V lost 9 bases, J lost 2 bases, and 8 bases lay in between. The CDR3 has 11 amino acids. In DNA form, the CDR3 reads TGTGCCAGTCGGGCCCCCTACGAGCAGTACTTC. It translates to CASRAPYEQYF.

This clone was recorded once. The V call is TRBV13, the J call TRBJ2-7; D might be TRBD1 (7 bases). The V gene lost 6 bases and the J gene lost 1 base, with 13 bases spanning the gap. CDR1 is PRHDT and CDR2 is FYEKMQ in the germline V gene (reference sequence). The CDR3 length is 14 residues. This CDR3 reads CASRRAGGSYEQYF. CDR3 nucleotides: TGTGCCAGCAGACGAGCAGGGGGGTCCTACGAGCAGTACTTC.

This sequence joins TRBV30 and TRBJ1-1, with D possibly matching TRBD1 (6 bases). Germline assignment: CDR1 GTSNPN and CDR2 SVGIG (reference sequence). The V end was cut by 2 bases, the J end by 5 bases, with 9 bases between. CDR3 size: 12 residues. The DNA of the CDR3 is TGTGCCTGGAGTAAAGGGGGGACTGAAGCTTTCTTT. Encoded protein: CAWSKGGTEAFF.